This TCR beta chain appears in the sequencing data of a study of cytomegalovirus exposure and HLA in healthy donors. Whole-study context: An earlier analysis identified 110 million or so unique TCR beta sequences in about 200 million T cells. Study findings and constraints: Rare sequences made up most TCRs, while some public TCRs were found in many donors. In a later analysis, CMV-associated beta chains were mostly HLA-associated, it appeared. A later analysis reportedly identified an Asian-associated ancestry cluster as carrying fewer N-insertions than the 666-donor mean.

The germline V gene has CDR1 SGHRS and CDR2 YFSETQ. The CDR3 is made up of 18 amino acids. Trimming cost V 1 base and J 3 bases, with 19 bases left between them. With regard to this clone: Its target is not known. The identical CDR3 is also encoded by other nucleotide sequences in the sample.

The PCR used 60 Vbeta and 13 Jbeta primers. Assay used: immunoSEQ multiplex PCR; TCRdb lists only in-frame clones, some missing. The data show about 77,000 clones, approximately 80% seen once. The rearrangement uses TRBV5-1 and TRBJ1-4; D is uncertain. Sequenced input: PBMCs. This receptor was obtained from a man aged 35 to 55 in good health and CMV-seronegative. CDR3 bases: TGCGCCAGCAGCTTGTTGGCCGTGGTGACTTTCCCTAATGAAAAACTGTTTTTT. It specifies CASSLLAVVTFPNEKLFF.